These 6 T cell receptor beta chains share one sample of origin, sequenced in a study of blood T cells in healthy people across ages. Then a second PCR, running roughly 7 to 11 cycles, was carried out with a sample-barcoded 5' primer and a J-beta primer mix. A single record per CDR3 protein comes from TCRdb applying MiXCR to the 5' RACE reads. The table shows 1.5 million to 2 million distinct CDR3 sequences, with roughly 28% occurring only once. Sample: blood. The receptors were sampled from a woman in her twenties or thirties in good health.

This clonotype turned up a few times. The chain is built from TRBV30 and TRBJ2-3; D may correspond to TRBD1 or TRBD2 (6 bases each). The length of the CDR3 is 16 residues. Trimming removed 1 base from V and 2 bases from J, with 16 bases in between. Germline values: CDR1 GTSNPN, CDR2 SVGIG (reference sequence). As DNA, the CDR3 is TGTGCCTGGAGTGGGGTTAAGGGGGGATACACAGATACGCAGTATTTT. Translated: CAWSGVKGGYTDTQYF.

This clonotype was recorded a few times. The gene calls are TRBV12-3 or TRBV12-4 and TRBJ2-3, with 8 nucleotides matching TRBD1. This CDR3 spans 15 amino acids. Trimming removed 6 bases from V and 4 bases from J; junction bases left unmatched: 9. CDR3 in amino acids: CASRPQGAPADTQYF. The CDR3 coding sequence is TGTGCCAGCAGACCCCAGGGGGCACCCGCAGATACGCAGTATTTT.

Here the CDR3 reads CASSQEDRRGEQYF. CDR3 sequence (DNA): TGTGCCAGCAGCCAAGAGGACAGGAGGGGCGAGCAGTACTTC. The V gene is TRBV3-1, the J gene TRBJ2-7; possible D gene TRBD1, 7 bases. In germline, CDR1 is LGHDT, CDR2 YNNKEL (reference sequence). V lost 0 bases and J 6 bases, leaving 12 bases between the germline ends. The CDR3 is 14 amino acids.

This chain connects TRBV18 to TRBJ1-1; D not certain. The V gene's germline CDR1 is KGHSH and CDR2 LQKENI. V was shortened by 5 bases and J by 4 bases, with 11 bases between the two germline ends. The length of the CDR3 is 13 residues. CDR3 coding DNA: TGTGCCAGCTCATTTTACATGAGCACTGAAGCTTTCTTT. It translates to CASSFYMSTEAFF.

Comment on this clonotype: As the CDR3 is not closed by the conserved phenylalanine or tryptophan, this likely results from a read error. The J gene is TRBJ1-2, the V gene TRBV5-1; TRBD1 might be the D (6 bases). This CDR3 comprises 14 residues. Trimming shortened V by 5 bases and J by 4 bases, and 15 bases separated the two germline ends. Looked up from germline, CDR1 is SGHRS and CDR2 is YFSETQ. The CDR3 region is CASRDQGSSYGYTC. Written as DNA, the CDR3 is TGCGCCAGCAGAGATCAGGGGTCTAGCTATGGCTACACCTGC.

V gene TRBV6-2 or TRBV6-3 combines with J gene TRBJ2-5, with TRBD2 matching 13 bases. With V trimmed by 4 bases and J by 5 bases, 7 bases remained unmatched. Germline V gene lookup returns CDR1 MNHEY and CDR2 SVGEGT. The CDR3 consists of 16 residues. CDR3 loop: CASSFAGTSGVETQYF. CDR3 nucleotide sequence: TGTGCCAGCAGTTTCGCCGGGACTAGCGGGGTTGAGACCCAGTACTTC.